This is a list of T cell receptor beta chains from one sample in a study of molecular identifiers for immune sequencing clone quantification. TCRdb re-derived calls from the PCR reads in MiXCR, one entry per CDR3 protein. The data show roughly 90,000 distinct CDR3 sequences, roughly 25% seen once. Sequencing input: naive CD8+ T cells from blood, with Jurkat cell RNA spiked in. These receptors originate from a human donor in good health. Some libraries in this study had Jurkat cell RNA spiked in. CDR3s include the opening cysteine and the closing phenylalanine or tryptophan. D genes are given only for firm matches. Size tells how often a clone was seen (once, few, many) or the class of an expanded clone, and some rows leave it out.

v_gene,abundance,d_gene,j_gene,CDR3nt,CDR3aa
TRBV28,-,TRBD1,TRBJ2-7,TGTGCCAGCAGTCCCCAGACAGGGCCAGAGCAGTACTTC,CASSPQTGPEQYF
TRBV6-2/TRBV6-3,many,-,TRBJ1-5,TGTGCCAGCAGTTCCTTGGACAGTTCTAATCAGCCCCAGCATTTT,CASSSLDSSNQPQHF
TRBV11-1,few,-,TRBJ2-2,TGTGCCAGCAGGTTGGGGGGACAGAACACCGGGGAGCTGTTTTTT,CASRLGGQNTGELFF
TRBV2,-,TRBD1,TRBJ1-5,TGTGCCAGCAGGGGGGAACAGGGGCATCAGCCCCAGCATTTT,CASRGEQGHQPQHF
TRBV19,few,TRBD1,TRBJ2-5,TGTGCCAGTACGGAGACAGGGGGCTGGGGAGAGACCCAGTACTTC,CASTETGGWGETQYF
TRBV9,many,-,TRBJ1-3,TGTGCCAGCAGCCCTCACAGGGTCTCTGGAAACACCATATATTTT,CASSPHRVSGNTIYF
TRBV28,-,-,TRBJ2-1,TGTGCCAGCAGTTCCTACAGGGAGGGCTCCTGCAATGAGCAGTTCTTC,CASSSYREGSCNEQFF
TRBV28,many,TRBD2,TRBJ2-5,TGTGCCAGCAGTACAGCGGGAGGCCGGACGAAGACCCAGTACTTC,CASSTAGGRTKTQYF
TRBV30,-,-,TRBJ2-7,TGTGCCTGGGGGGACAACTACGAGCAGTACTTC,CAWGDNYEQYF
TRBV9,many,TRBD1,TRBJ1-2,TGTGCCAGCAGCCCTACCGGACAGGGGCCCTATGGCTACACCTTC,CASSPTGQGPYGYTF
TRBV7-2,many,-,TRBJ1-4,TGTGCCAGCAGCTTAAGTGGGGCTCATGCAACTAATGAAAAACTGTTTTTT,CASSLSGAHATNEKLFF
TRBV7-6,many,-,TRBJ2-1,TGTGCCAGCAGCCCGAGATATAATGAGCAGTTCTTC,CASSPRYNEQFF
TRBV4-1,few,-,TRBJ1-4,TGCGCCAGCAGCCAAGCTTATCGGGGCTACGCAACTAATGAAAAACTGTTTTTT,CASSQAYRGYATNEKLFF
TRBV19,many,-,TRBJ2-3,TGTGCCAGTAGTACGACCGGGTCTTTTACAGATACGCAGTATTTT,CASSTTGSFTDTQYF
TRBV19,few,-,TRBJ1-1,TGTGCCAGTAGTATTTACAGCGAGAACACTGAAGCTTTCTTT,CASSIYSENTEAFF
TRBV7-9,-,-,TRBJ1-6,TGTGCCAGCAGCCCCCCCCTGGCGTCCTATAATTCACCCCTCCACTTT,CASSPPLASYNSPLHF
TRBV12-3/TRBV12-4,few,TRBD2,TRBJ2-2,TGTGCCAGCAGTGATAAAGGGACTAGCCCAACCGGGGAGCTGTTTTTT,CASSDKGTSPTGELFF
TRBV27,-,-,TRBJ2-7,TGTGCCAGAAGTTTATCATGGTCCAGCTACGAGCAGTACTTC,CARSLSWSSYEQYF
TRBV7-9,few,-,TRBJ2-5,TGTGCCAGCAGCTCCTCGACGGGGGTCGAGACCCAGTACTTC,CASSSSTGVETQYF
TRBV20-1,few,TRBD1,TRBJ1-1,TGCAGTGCCGCGGGAGGGGGCCGACGCCGGAACACTGAAGCTTTCTTT,CSAAGGGRRRNTEAFF
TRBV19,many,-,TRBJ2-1,TGTGCCAGTAGTATTTCGGGGGGCAGGAGTGACAATGAGCAGTTCTTC,CASSISGGRSDNEQFF
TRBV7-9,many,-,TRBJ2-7,TGTGCCAGCAGCTTAGATCCAGGGCACGAGCAGTACTTC,CASSLDPGHEQYF
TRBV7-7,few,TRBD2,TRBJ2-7,TGCGCTAGCAGCCGAGGACCGGGACTAGGTGCCGAGCAGTACTTC,CASSRGPGLGAEQYF
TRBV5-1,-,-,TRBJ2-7,TGCGCCAGCAGCCCGCGGGCAGGGGCGAACGAGCGGTACTTC,CASSPRAGANERYF
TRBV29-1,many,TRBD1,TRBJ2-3,TGCAGCGTTGAAGGAACAGGGGTAGATACGCAGTATTTT,CSVEGTGVDTQYF
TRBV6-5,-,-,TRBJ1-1,TGTGCCAGCCATTATTCCCGAAAAGACAGGCTGGGTACTGAAGCTTTCTTT,CASHYSRKDRLGTEAFF
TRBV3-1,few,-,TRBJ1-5,TGTGCCAGCAGCGCTACCGACAGGTCTTATAGCAATCAGCCCCAGCATTTT,CASSATDRSYSNQPQHF
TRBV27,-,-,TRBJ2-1,TGTGCCAGCAGTTTAGGATCGCGGGGACACAATGAGCAGTTCTTC,CASSLGSRGHNEQFF
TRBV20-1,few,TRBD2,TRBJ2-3,TGCAGTGCTTCACGACTAGCGGGGGGGTCCACAGATACGCAGTATTTT,CSASRLAGGSTDTQYF
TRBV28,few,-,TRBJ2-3,TGTGCCAGCAGTCCCGCCCGACACAAGACACGCACAGATACGCAGTATTTT,CASSPARHKTRTDTQYF
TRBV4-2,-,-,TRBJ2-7,TGTGCCAGCAGCCAAGAAAAGTTCTACGAGCAGTACTTC,CASSQEKFYEQYF
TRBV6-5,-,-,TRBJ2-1,TGTGCCAGCAGTTCCTCGCGAGGGGGTGAGCAGTTCTTC,CASSSSRGGEQFF
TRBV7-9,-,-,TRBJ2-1,TGTGCCAGCAGCTTAGACTTCGTCAGAACAGATGAGCAGTTCTTC,CASSLDFVRTDEQFF
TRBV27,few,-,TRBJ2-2,TGTGCCAGCAGTCCACCGAAGGGGACCGGTCGTACCGGGGAGCTGTTTTTT,CASSPPKGTGRTGELFF
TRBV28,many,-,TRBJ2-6,TGTGCCAGCAACGCCGGTGGGGCCAACGTCCTGACTTTC,CASNAGGANVLTF
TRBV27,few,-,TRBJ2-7,TGTGCCAGCAGCCTAACCGGAGGGGAGAGCTCCTACGAGCAGTACTTC,CASSLTGGESSYEQYF
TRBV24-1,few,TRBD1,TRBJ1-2,TGTGCCACCAGTTCCCCTCTAACAGGGGACGGCTACACCTTC,CATSSPLTGDGYTF
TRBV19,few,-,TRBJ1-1,TGTGCCAGTAAGGATATTTCCTGGGGCACTGAAGCTTTCTTT,CASKDISWGTEAFF
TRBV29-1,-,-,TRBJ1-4,TGCAGCGTTGAAGAAGGGTCGGGGGTAAAACTGTTTTTT,CSVEEGSGVKLFF
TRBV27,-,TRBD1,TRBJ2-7,TGTGCCAGCAGTCTCCTGACAGGGACCGACGAGCAGTACTTC,CASSLLTGTDEQYF
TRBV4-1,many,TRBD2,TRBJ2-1,TGCGCCAGCAGCCAAGAGACTAGCGGGGGGTATTATGAGCAGTTCTTC,CASSQETSGGYYEQFF
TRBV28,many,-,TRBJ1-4,TGTGCCAGCAGCCCGGAGGCCTTTAATGAAAAACTGTTTTTT,CASSPEAFNEKLFF
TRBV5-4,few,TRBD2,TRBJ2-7,TGTGCCAGCAGCGTGGGGACTAGCCAAAAATACTTC,CASSVGTSQKYF
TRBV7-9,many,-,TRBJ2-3,TGTGCCAGCAGCTTGGTCGCGGGGACAGATACGCAGTATTTT,CASSLVAGTDTQYF
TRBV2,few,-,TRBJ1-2,TGTGCCAGCATCGAGGGGGGATTCTCTGGCTACACCTTC,CASIEGGFSGYTF
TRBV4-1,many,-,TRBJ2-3,TGCGCCAGCAGCCAAGATCCTGGACCCACAGATACGCAGTATTTT,CASSQDPGPTDTQYF